The 15 T cell receptor beta chains below were found in one sample sequenced in a study of human T cells and chemical hapten exposure (dated by TCRdb to the early 2020s). Libraries were built with RACE. Data came from a NextSeq 500. TCRdb trimmed public reads at Q25 via fastp, called clones via MiXCR and kept in-frame beta chains. Duplicate CDR3 protein sequences are folded into a single record with the most common DNA and genes. This sample has under 450,000 distinct CDR3 sequences in its table, and about 4.8% of those were observed once. The top ten constitute over 2% of the sample. Reading the label with the study, this specimen's time point is: patch test 1, 2 weeks after DPC sensitization. The sample's treatment or condition label is to be understood as: therapeutic diphenylcyclopropenone sensitization with weekly scalp DPC. The sample in question was whole blood, obtained in connection with sensitization to the hapten diphenylcyclopropenone (DPC). These receptors came from a woman in her 50s with alopecia areata. Some clones in this sample may be carry-over from other donors' samples.

This clonotype was counted many times. This chain links TRBV5-4 with TRBJ2-1; TRBD1 agrees at 8 bases. CDR3 length: 15 amino acids. Per germline, CDR1 SGHNT and CDR2 YYREEE (reference sequence). With V trimmed by 0 bases and J by 5 bases, 4 bases remained unmatched. CDR3 coding DNA: TGTGCCAGCAGCTTGGGTCTGGGACAGGACAATGAGCAGTTCTTC. It specifies CASSLGLGQDNEQFF.

The V and J genes are TRBV4-2 and TRBJ1-1; weak D call: TRBD1 (5 bases). Germline assignment: CDR1 LGHNA and CDR2 YNFKEQ. This CDR3 region has 15 residues. V lost 1 base to trimming and J lost 0 bases, with 9 bases between them. CDR3 DNA sequence: TGTGCCAGCAGCCAAGGAGGGACGATGAACACTGAAGCTTTCTTT. This translates into CASSQGGTMNTEAFF.

This clonotype has a count of ten or more. The rearrangement uses TRBV13 and TRBJ1-1; no reliable D call. V was trimmed by 7 bases and J by 3 bases, leaving 18 bases between them. CDR1 is PRHDT, CDR2 FYEKMQ, per germline (reference sequence). CDR3 length: 15 residues. CDR3 in amino acids: CASNTDGWGDTEAFF. For the CDR3, the DNA is TGTGCCAGCAATACTGATGGTTGGGGAGACACTGAAGCTTTCTTT. Full variable domain (missing parts from reference TRBV13 and TRBJ1-1): AAGVIQSPRHLIKEKRETATLKCYPIPRHDTVYWYQQGPGQDPQFLISFYEKMQSDKGSIPDRFSAQQFSDYHSELNMSSLELGDSALYFCASNTDGWGDTEAFFGQGTRLTVV.

This clonotype has only one observation. It may be a read error: a sequence one base away is much more abundant. The final CDR3 position lacks the conserved phenylalanine or tryptophan, pointing to a likely read error. V and J are TRBV6-5 and TRBJ1-1, with D unresolved. From germline, CDR1 is MNHEY and CDR2 SVGAGI. Trimming left V 5 bases short and J 5 bases short, with 15 bases between. CDR3 length equals 14 residues. The CDR3: CASSKDTSGTEAFL. In nucleotides, the CDR3 is TGTGCCAGCAGTAAAGACACCTCTGGGACTGAAGCTTTCTTA.

V usage is TRBV13 and J usage is TRBJ2-3; 8 bases are shared with TRBD2. Germline trimming cut 4 bases from V and 1 base from J; bases unmatched to any gene: 7. The germline V gene has CDR1 PRHDT and CDR2 FYEKMQ (reference sequence). The CDR3 loop spans 16 amino acids. DNA of the CDR3: TGTGCCAGCAGCTCTGGACTAGCTACAGGCACAGATACGCAGTATTTT. Translation gives CASSSGLATGTDTQYF.

This clonotype was counted ten times or more. The V and J genes are TRBV15 and TRBJ2-7; D unresolved. Germline CDR1 LNHNV, CDR2 YYDKDF (reference sequence). V was pared by 5 bases and J by 3 bases, with 8 bases between. This CDR3 is built from 12 residues. CDR3 sequence reads: CATSLENYEQYF. For the CDR3, the DNA is TGTGCCACCAGCCTAGAAAACTACGAGCAGTACTTC.

V and J are TRBV30 and TRBJ1-2; D gene unclear. The V end lost 0 bases, the J end lost 4 bases, and 9 bases lay between the germline ends. This CDR3 has 13 residues. Germline V lookup: CDR1 GTSNPN, CDR2 SVGIG (reference sequence). The CDR3 loop is CAWSVSSSYGYTF. CDR3 nucleotides: TGTGCCTGGAGTGTTTCCAGCTCCTATGGCTACACCTTC.

This clonotype was seen only a few times. V is TRBV27 and J is TRBJ1-5, with D possibly TRBD1 on 5 matching bases. The CDR3 has 15 amino acids. Germline values: CDR1 MNHEY, CDR2 SMNVEV (reference sequence). The V and J ends lost 2 bases and 4 bases respectively, with 12 bases between them. CDR3 loop: CASSLTWDGNQPQHF. DNA of the CDR3: TGTGCCAGCAGTTTAACATGGGACGGGAATCAGCCCCAGCATTTT.

Ten or more counts support this clonotype. The CDR3 DNA sequence: TGTGCCAGCAGCCGCCCGGGACAGGGTACGGAGACCCAGTACTTC. Residues: CASSRPGQGTETQYF. The rearrangement uses TRBV7-7 and TRBJ2-5, with 9 bases lining up with TRBD1. The CDR3 is 15 residues long. J was trimmed by 5 bases and V by 5 bases; bases with no gene match: 9. Germline loops: CDR1 SSHAT, CDR2 FNYEAQ (reference sequence). The whole variable domain, remainder taken from reference TRBV7-7 and TRBJ2-5, is GAGVSQSPRYKVTKRGQDVTLRCDPISSHATLYWYQQALGQGPEFLTYFNYEAQPDKSGLPSDRFSAERPEGSISTLTIQRTEQRDSAMYRCASSRPGQGTETQYFGPGTRLLVL.

This clonotype was recorded many times. The V and J genes are TRBV29-1 and TRBJ2-7; 8 nucleotides agree with TRBD1. The CDR3 contains 14 residues. Trimming removed 6 bases from V and 3 bases from J; junction bases left unmatched: 10. Per germline, CDR1 SQVTM and CDR2 ANQGSEA. CDR3 residues: CSVTVGQGVYEQYF. CDR3 sequence (DNA): TGCAGCGTGACGGTTGGACAGGGAGTCTACGAGCAGTACTTC.

This clonotype was observed a few times. This chain joins TRBV20-1 and TRBJ2-2; no firm D call. CDR1 and CDR2 (germline): DFQATT, SNEGSKA (reference sequence). This CDR3 contains 16 residues. Trimming stripped 0 bases from V and 3 bases from J, with 14 bases between. The CDR3 spells CSARDPQRADTGELFF. The CDR3 DNA follows: TGCAGTGCTAGAGATCCGCAAAGGGCGGACACCGGGGAGCTGTTTTTT.

In its sample, this clonotype was seen many times. CDR3 in DNA: TGTGCCTGGAGTGGAGGGGGGAGGGCCTCCTACAATGAGCAGTTCTTC. Protein product: CAWSGGGRASYNEQFF. The chain joins TRBV30 to TRBJ2-1, with D tentatively TRBD2 (7 bases). V lost 1 base and J 0 bases, leaving 13 bases between the germline ends. The CDR3 has 16 amino acids. The V gene's germline CDR1 is GTSNPN and CDR2 SVGIG (reference sequence).

The count of this clonotype is one. V is TRBV4-1 and J is TRBJ1-5; TRBD1 is a possible D gene (5 bases). Germline-derived CDR1 and CDR2 are MGHRA and YSYEKL. Trimming removed 0 bases at V and 6 bases at J, with 12 bases between. The CDR3 has 15 residues. CDR3 sequence: CASSQEEGTGQPQHF. DNA for the CDR3: TGCGCCAGCAGCCAAGAGGAGGGGACGGGTCAGCCCCAGCATTTT.

This clonotype turned up a few times. CDR3 nucleotide sequence: TGTGCCAGCAGTCAGTGGGGAACTGAAGGGACAGGGGCTTCCTCTGGGGCCAACGTCCTGACTTTC. Protein product: CASSQWGTEGTGASSGANVLTF. This chain links TRBV6-4 with TRBJ2-6; 10 bases line up with TRBD1. Germline assignment: CDR1 MRHNA and CDR2 SNTAGT. The CDR3 contains 22 residues. V gave up 5 bases and J gave up 0 bases; unmatched junction bases: 19.

This clonotype was seen ten or more times. The V call is TRBV6-5, the J call TRBJ1-6; D ambiguous. Germline values: CDR1 MNHEY, CDR2 SVGAGI. V lost 8 bases and J lost 5, with 19 bases in between. This CDR3 is built from 16 residues. CDR3 sequence: CASRPRAPTHNSPLHF. The CDR3 bases are TGTGCCAGCCGCCCCCGGGCCCCAACTCATAATTCACCCCTCCACTTT.